Below, 27 T cell receptor beta chains from the same sample are listed, as sequenced in a study of pediatric ulcerative colitis. The assay was immunoSEQ multiplex PCR, and TCRdb's table has in-frame clones only and misses some. Of some 4,900 clones listed, about 89% are singletons. The specimen was blood. The origin of the receptors is a boy between 10 and 17 years old with mild ulcerative colitis.

The chain carries TRBV29-1 and TRBJ2-7, with D perhaps TRBD1 or TRBD2 (5 bases each). Germline V lookup: CDR1 SQVTM, CDR2 ANQGSEA. Deletions cut 2 bases from V and 6 bases from J, with 14 bases between. The CDR3 has 13 amino acids. This CDR3 is CSVEYEGRAEQYF. The CDR3 DNA reads TGCAGCGTTGAATATGAGGGCAGGGCCGAGCAGTACTTC.

The chain joins TRBV20-1 to TRBJ1-1; D remains ambiguous. Germline CDR1 reads DFQATT; CDR2 reads SNEGSKA (reference sequence). V was trimmed by 5 bases and J by 8 bases, leaving 9 bases between them. This CDR3 has 10 residues. The CDR3 loop is CSAHRGEAFF. CDR3 bases: TGCAGTGCTCACCGAGGGGAAGCTTTCTTT.

The gene calls are TRBV25-1 and TRBJ2-1; D is undetermined. This CDR3 is 14 amino acids long. CDR1 and CDR2 (germline): MGHDK, SYGVNS. V shed 1 base and J shed 7 bases, with 11 bases lying between them. This CDR3 is CASSESVGWNEQFF. DNA of the CDR3: TGTGCCAGCAGTGAATCGGTAGGGTGGAATGAGCAGTTCTTC.

Written as DNA, the CDR3 is TGTGCCAGCAGCCCTCTTCGGTCGAGCTATGGCTACACCTTC. Amino acids: CASSPLRSSYGYTF. This rearrangement joins TRBV4-2 to TRBJ1-2, with D uncertain. Trimming shortened V by 4 bases and J by 4 bases, and 13 bases separated the two germline ends. CDR1 is LGHNA, CDR2 YNFKEQ, per germline. The CDR3 has 14 amino acids.

This chain links TRBV14 with TRBJ2-7; a possible D gene is TRBD2 (6 bases). The germline V and J ends were trimmed by 1 base and 0 bases, with 16 bases remaining between them. The CDR3 covers 17 residues. In germline, CDR1 is SGHDN, CDR2 FVKESK. This CDR3 reads CASSQGGGARGSYEQYF. The CDR3 bases are TGTGCCAGCAGCCAAGGAGGTGGAGCGCGGGGCTCCTACGAGCAGTACTTC.

V and J are TRBV6-4 and TRBJ2-3; 8 nucleotides match TRBD2. Germline V gene lookup returns CDR1 MRHNA and CDR2 SNTAGT. This CDR3 contains 15 residues. V shed 5 bases and J 4 bases; nucleotides not matched to a gene: 8. This CDR3 reads CASSQDSGTSDTQYF. CDR3 DNA: TGTGCCAGCAGTCAAGATAGCGGGACGTCAGATACGCAGTATTTT.

This clone was seen just once. V gene TRBV10-3 combines with J gene TRBJ2-3, with D possibly TRBD2 on 6 matching bases. The V end was cut by 10 bases, the J end by 1 base, with 12 bases between. The V gene's germline CDR1 is ENHRY and CDR2 SYGVKD. The CDR3 contains 13 residues. This CDR3 is CATLGEGTDTQYF. CDR3 in DNA: TGTGCCACTTTGGGGGAGGGCACAGATACGCAGTATTTT.

This clone has only a few counts. The CDR3 reads CAISESSTSGIWNEQFF. The CDR3 DNA follows: TGTGCCATCAGTGAGTCGTCGACTAGCGGGATCTGGAATGAGCAGTTCTTC. J is TRBJ2-1 and V is TRBV10-3; 11 nucleotides line up with TRBD2. The CDR3 runs to 17 residues. CDR1 and CDR2 (germline): ENHRY, SYGVKD. Losses at the gene ends were 0 bases for V and 7 bases for J; bases not matched to a gene: 8.

Here the CDR3 reads CASGPGFAEEQYF. CDR3 nucleotides: TGCGCCAGCGGCCCGGGGTTTGCTGAAGAGCAGTACTTC. V gene TRBV5-1 combines with J gene TRBJ2-7; tentative D call: TRBD2 (5 bases). V lost 7 bases and J lost 7, with 18 bases in between. Germline V CDR1 and CDR2: SGHRS, YFSETQ. This CDR3 region has 13 residues.

This chain links TRBV28 with TRBJ2-2, with 9 bases aligning to TRBD1. This CDR3 comprises 16 residues. In germline, CDR1 is MDHEN, CDR2 SYDVKM. V was clipped by 3 bases and J by 5 bases; unmatched bases: 7. CDR3 coding DNA: TGTGCCAGCAGTTTCGTCGGGACAGGGAAAACCGGGGAGCTGTTTTTT. Protein product: CASSFVGTGKTGELFF.

The chain carries TRBV11-2 and TRBJ2-5; no definite D call. Trimming pared 1 base from V and 5 bases from J, leaving 2 bases between. The CDR3 runs 11 residues. Germline CDR1 reads SGHAT; CDR2 reads FQNNGV. CDR3 residues: CASSLGETQYF. CDR3 bases: TGTGCCAGCAGCTTAGGGGAGACCCAGTACTTC.

The chain has TRBV4-2 and TRBJ2-1, with no clear D. CDR3 length: 15 amino acids. V gave up 4 bases and J gave up 4 bases, with 14 bases separating them. CDR1 is LGHNA, CDR2 YNFKEQ, per germline. Written as DNA, the CDR3 is TGTGCCAGCAGCCCAAGTGAGGCAACTTACAATGAGCAGTTCTTC. It translates to CASSPSEATYNEQFF.

J is TRBJ1-1 and V is TRBV27, with unresolved D. This CDR3 has 13 residues. Germline CDR1 reads MNHEY; CDR2 reads SMNVEV (reference sequence). Trimming stripped 3 bases from V and 2 bases from J, with 7 bases between. This CDR3 reads CASSFQVNTEAFF. In DNA form, the CDR3 reads TGTGCCAGCAGTTTCCAGGTAAACACTGAAGCTTTCTTT.

CDR3 coding DNA: TGTGCCAGCAGCCCGCAGGGGGCGATGACCAATCAGCCCCAGCATTTT. The encoded protein is CASSPQGAMTNQPQHF. The V call is TRBV7-2, the J call TRBJ1-5; TRBD1 agrees at 8 bases. Germline trimming cut 5 bases from V and 3 bases from J; bases unmatched to any gene: 9. This CDR3 spans 16 amino acids. Germline CDR1 and CDR2: SGHTA and FQGNSA. The full variable domain, its missing parts supplied by reference TRBV7-2 and TRBJ1-5, is GAGVSQSPSNKVTEKGKDVELRCDPISGHTALYWYRQSLGQGLEFLIYFQGNSAPDKSGLPSDRFSAERTGGSVSTLTIQRTQQEDSAVYLCASSPQGAMTNQPQHFGDGTRLSIL.

CDR3 sequence: CASSSGTGRFYYGYTF. CDR3 bases: TGTGCCAGCAGTTCCGGGACAGGGCGTTTTTACTATGGCTACACCTTC. This chain links TRBV6-5 with TRBJ1-2; 9 nucleotides agree with TRBD1. V was clipped by 4 bases and J by 3 bases; unmatched bases: 9. Germline V gene sequence: CDR1 MNHEY, CDR2 SVGAGI. This CDR3 spans 16 amino acids.

The rearrangement links TRBV2 to TRBJ2-7; the D call may be TRBD1 or TRBD2 (5 bases each). CDR3 length: 16 residues. The germline CDR1 and CDR2 sequences are SNHLY and FYNNEI. The V and J ends lost 6 bases and 4 bases respectively, with 22 bases between them. CDR3 DNA: TGTGCCAGCAGCGCCACCTTTGGGGGTAGTTCGTACGAGCAGTACTTC. This codes for CASSATFGGSSYEQYF.

V gene TRBV6-6 combines with J gene TRBJ1-5; the match to TRBD1 covers 8 bases. Germline trimming cut 6 bases from V and 5 bases from J; bases unmatched to any gene: 3. The germline V gene has CDR1 MNHNY and CDR2 SVGAGI (reference sequence). This CDR3 has 13 residues. CDR3 sequence (DNA): TGTGCCAGCAGCCCGACAGGGGATCAGCCCCAGCATTTT. It codes for CASSPTGDQPQHF.

The chain has TRBV11-2 and TRBJ2-2; maybe TRBD2 (6 bases). There are 15 residues in the CDR3. Per germline, CDR1 SGHAT and CDR2 FQNNGV. Trimming removed 1 base from V and 6 bases from J, with 12 bases in between. The DNA of the CDR3 is TGTGCCAGCAGCTTAGCTTTTCGGGGGTCCGGGGAGCTGTTTTTT. As protein: CASSLAFRGSGELFF.

As for this clone: The germline gene is not matched at one end of the junction; a read error may be the cause. The chain has TRBV7-7 and TRBJ2-5; perhaps TRBD1 as D (5 bases). CDR1 is SSHAT, CDR2 FNYEAQ, per germline (reference sequence). The CDR3 totals 16 residues. DNA for the CDR3: TGTGCTAGCAGCTTAGTCGTAGGACACGGACAAGAGACCCAGTACTTC. This codes for CASSLVVGHGQETQYF.

In its sample, this clone was seen a few times. The chain couples TRBV19 to TRBJ1-6, with D unresolved. Germline assignment: CDR1 LNHDA and CDR2 SQIVND (reference sequence). Deletions cut 5 bases from V and 0 bases from J, with 11 bases between. CDR3 size: 16 residues. CDR3 loop: CASSPDTGSYNSPLHF. CDR3 DNA sequence: TGTGCCAGTAGTCCCGACACGGGCTCCTATAATTCACCCCTCCACTTT.

This clone has only one observation. The genes are TRBV29-1 and TRBJ1-1; TRBD1 aligns across 8 bases. Germline CDR1 is SQVTM and CDR2 is ANQGSEA. J lost 4 bases, V lost 8 bases, and 6 bases had no gene match. CDR3 length: 12 residues. The CDR3 DNA reads TGCAGCATGGGACAGGTTGGCACTGAAGCTTTCTTT. Encoded protein: CSMGQVGTEAFF.

This rearrangement joins TRBV28 to TRBJ1-2, with 8 bases that match TRBD1. V was clipped by 7 bases and J by 2 bases; unmatched bases: 21. The germline gives CDR1 MDHEN, CDR2 SYDVKM. The CDR3 length is 19 residues. The CDR3: CASKGTGMKRRETNYGYTF. The CDR3 DNA sequence: TGTGCCAGCAAGGGGACAGGAATGAAGAGGCGCGAGACGAACTATGGCTACACCTTC.

The chain has TRBV28 and TRBJ2-1; TRBD1 aligns across 7 bases. This CDR3 region has 13 residues. CDR1 and CDR2 (germline): MDHEN, SYDVKM. Germline trimming cut 7 bases from V and 3 bases from J; bases unmatched to any gene: 3. The CDR3 region is CASKGQFYNEQFF. The CDR3 DNA follows: TGTGCCAGCAAGGGACAGTTCTACAATGAGCAGTTCTTC.

The CDR3 region has the DNA TGCAGTGCTGGGCCCGGGTTTGAGCAGTTCTTC. This codes for CSAGPGFEQFF. The rearrangement uses TRBV20-1 and TRBJ2-1; no clear D gene. V was cut by 5 bases and J by 9 bases, with 11 bases left in between. Looked up from germline, CDR1 is DFQATT and CDR2 is SNEGSKA (reference sequence). The CDR3 is made up of 11 amino acids.

The chain uses TRBV29-1 and TRBJ2-5; 7 bases agree with TRBD2. The germline CDR1 and CDR2 sequences are SQVTM and ANQGSEA. This CDR3 has 14 residues. The V gene end was trimmed by 4 bases and the J gene end by 5 bases; junction bases not matched to a gene: 10. CDR3 protein: CSVAQGEGVETQYF. Here the CDR3 DNA reads TGCAGCGTTGCCCAAGGGGAGGGCGTGGAGACCCAGTACTTC.

The chain recombines TRBV5-1 with TRBJ2-7; weak D call: TRBD2 (6 bases). The CDR3 runs to 17 residues. V lost 4 bases and J lost 3, with 23 bases in between. CDR1 SGHRS and CDR2 YFSETQ come from the germline V gene. The CDR3 sequence: CASSRESSGSFYYEQYF. The DNA for the CDR3 is TGCGCCAGCAGCAGGGAGTCCTCCGGGAGTTTTTACTACGAGCAGTACTTC.

V gene TRBV6-1 combines with J gene TRBJ2-3; D ambiguous. The germline CDR1 and CDR2 sequences are MNHNS and SASEGT. There are 17 residues in the CDR3. V was clipped by 4 bases and J by 0 bases, with 17 bases between them. CDR3: CASSVYLIAVSTDTQYF. The CDR3 DNA follows: TGTGCCAGCAGTGTTTACCTGATAGCTGTGAGCACAGATACGCAGTATTTT.